The 30 T cell receptor beta chains listed next were all sequenced from one sample in a study of T cell responses to AZD1222 COVID-19 vaccine (dated by TCRdb to the early 2020s). Libraries were constructed by the immunoSEQ multiplex PCR assay. TCRdb took over this immuneACCESS table, retaining in-frame rearrangements with V and J assigned. Such tables are incomplete; in checked studies, under half of the missing clones stem from an unresolved V gene, and the remainder is unexplained. This sample comprises some 85,000 clones, around 90% of them detected only once. The ten largest clonotypes hold around 8% of the sample. This sample's time point label indicates: baseline before first vaccination. Sequencing was performed on peripheral blood, taken on day 0 of AZD1222 vaccination. The receptors were gathered from an adult in good health.

J is TRBJ2-7 and V is TRBV28; TRBD1 might be the D (6 bases). CDR3 size: 13 residues. With 6 bases removed from V and 3 bases from J, the gap between germline ends came to 12 bases. The germline CDR1 and CDR2 sequences are MDHEN and SYDVKM. The CDR3 sequence: CASRQGLGYEQYF. CDR3 nucleotides: TGTGCCAGCAGACAGGGTTTAGGCTACGAGCAGTACTTC.

The CDR3 DNA reads as TGTGCCAGTAGTATAGCCGACGGCTTAGGGCGGCCCCAGCATTTT. Translated, it gives CASSIADGLGRPQHF. The V call is TRBV19, the J call TRBJ1-5; D gene uncertain. Germline V CDR1 and CDR2: LNHDA, SQIVND (reference sequence). The CDR3 covers 15 residues. Trimming took 1 base from V and 9 from J, leaving 16 bases between them.

The V call is TRBV5-6, the J call TRBJ2-1; no definite D call. This CDR3 spans 13 amino acids. V was clipped by 7 bases and J by 5 bases, with 13 bases between them. Germline CDR1 is SGHDT and CDR2 is YYEEEE. The DNA of the CDR3 is TGTGCCAGCCACGGAGAGCCAAACAATGAGCAGTTCTTC. Residues: CASHGEPNNEQFF.

V gene TRBV24-1 combines with J gene TRBJ1-5; tentatively, D is TRBD1 (6 bases). Germline V gene lookup returns CDR1 KGHDR and CDR2 SFDVKD. The CDR3 totals 16 residues. V was pared by 4 bases and J by 7 bases, with 19 bases between. The CDR3 here is CATSDTTGAAQQPQHF. For the CDR3, the DNA is TGTGCCACCAGTGACACGACGGGGGCGGCCCAGCAGCCCCAGCATTTT.

The chain employs TRBV9 and TRBJ2-5; no definite D call. Trimming stripped 0 bases from V and 3 bases from J, with 9 bases between. Germline V lookup: CDR1 SGDLS, CDR2 YYNGEE. This CDR3 is 14 amino acids long. The CDR3 nucleotides are TGTGCCAGCAGCGTAGACAGCAGCAAAGAGACCCAGTACTTC. Protein: CASSVDSSKETQYF.

The chain employs TRBV6-1 and TRBJ2-3; D possibly corresponds to TRBD1 (6 bases). Germline assignment: CDR1 MNHNS and CDR2 SASEGT. Trimming removed 1 base from V and 1 base from J, with 9 bases in between. There are 15 residues in the CDR3. CDR3 DNA sequence: TGTGCCAGCAGTGAAGGGCAGGGGCGCACAGATACGCAGTATTTT. Translated: CASSEGQGRTDTQYF.

A note on this clone: A read error may account for a junction end that differs from germline. The rearrangement uses TRBV7-7 and TRBJ2-5; TRBD2 might be the D (7 bases). CDR3 size: 14 residues. The germline gives CDR1 SSHAT, CDR2 FNYEAQ (reference sequence). The CDR3 nucleotides read TGTGCTAGCAGCTCGGGGGGCCGAAAAGAGACCCAGTACTTC. It yields the protein CASSSGGRKETQYF.

The chain uses TRBV28 and TRBJ1-2; 7 bases map to TRBD1. V dropped 5 bases and J dropped 7; count of bases not matched to a gene: 7. Germline V gene lookup returns CDR1 MDHEN and CDR2 SYDVKM. The CDR3 sequence is 13 residues long. CDR3 coding DNA: TGTGCCAGCAGTCCCAGACAGGGTTTTGGCTACACCTTC. It specifies CASSPRQGFGYTF.

This clone is medium-sized within its sample. The CDR3 loop reads CASSSGGWGEKLFF. CDR3 nucleotide sequence: TGTGCCAGCAGCTCAGGGGGATGGGGAGAAAAACTGTTTTTT. This chain links TRBV7-9 with TRBJ1-4, with 7 bases aligning to TRBD1. The trim removed 4 bases at V and 8 bases at J, leaving 7 bases unmatched. The CDR3 extends over 14 amino acids. Germline CDR1 reads SEHNR; CDR2 reads FQNEAQ (reference sequence).

This clone was seen a handful of times. The chain carries TRBV19 and TRBJ2-2; the match to TRBD1 covers 7 bases. Trimming removed 6 bases from V and 5 bases from J; junction bases left unmatched: 6. Per germline, CDR1 LNHDA and CDR2 SQIVND (reference sequence). The CDR3 is 14 residues long. The CDR3 loop is CASSKQGNTGELFF. Written as DNA, the CDR3 is TGTGCCAGTAGCAAACAGGGGAATACCGGGGAGCTGTTTTTT.

CDR3 bases: TGTGCCAGCAGCGAGGGGATAGAATCACCCCTCCACTTT. Amino acid sequence: CASSEGIESPLHF. The rearrangement links TRBV9 to TRBJ1-6, with D tentatively TRBD1 (5 bases). CDR3 length equals 13 residues. Deletions cut 3 bases from V and 10 bases from J, with 11 bases between. The germline gives CDR1 SGDLS, CDR2 YYNGEE.

V and J are TRBV7-3 and TRBJ1-2; D uncertain. This CDR3 is built from 13 residues. The V end was cut by 2 bases, the J end by 8 bases, with 12 bases between. The germline V gene encodes CDR1 SGHTA and CDR2 FQGTGA. This CDR3 reads CASSLDGQRGYTF. DNA for the CDR3: TGTGCCAGCAGCTTAGACGGCCAGAGAGGCTACACCTTC.

V and J are TRBV6-5 and TRBJ1-6, with D perhaps TRBD1 (6 bases). With 6 bases removed from V and 10 bases from J, the gap between germline ends came to 19 bases. Germline V gene sequence: CDR1 MNHEY, CDR2 SVGAGI. This CDR3 region has 15 residues. CDR3 loop: CASRADSTLGSPLHF. The CDR3, as DNA: TGTGCCAGCAGGGCGGACAGTACTTTAGGGTCACCCCTCCACTTT.

This chain joins TRBV27 and TRBJ1-1; D may be TRBD1 (5 bases). Germline values: CDR1 MNHEY, CDR2 SMNVEV (reference sequence). CDR3 size: 15 residues. V gave up 2 bases and J gave up 2 bases, with 12 bases separating them. CDR3 DNA: TGTGCCAGCAGTTTAGGAGGGGCGGGCAACACTGAAGCTTTCTTT. Translating it yields CASSLGGAGNTEAFF.

CDR3 in amino acids: CASSLVQGETEAFF. The DNA for the CDR3 is TGTGCCAGCAGCTTAGTCCAGGGGGAGACTGAAGCTTTCTTT. This sequence joins TRBV7-2 and TRBJ1-1; 7 nucleotides match TRBD1. This CDR3 region has 14 residues. CDR1 is SGHTA and CDR2 is FQGNSA in the germline V gene. V shed 1 base and J 5 bases; nucleotides not matched to a gene: 4.

This chain links TRBV7-2 with TRBJ2-7; 8 nucleotides line up with TRBD2. V shed 6 bases, J shed 3 bases, and the junction held 10 bases outside the gene matches. Germline CDR1 is SGHTA and CDR2 is FQGNSA. CDR3 size: 15 residues. The CDR3 region has the DNA TGTGCCAGCAGTCTCCGTATAGCGGGGAGCTACGAGCAGTACTTC. Translation gives CASSLRIAGSYEQYF. Filled out from reference TRBV7-2 and TRBJ2-7, the complete variable domain reads GAGVSQSPSNKVTEKGKDVELRCDPISGHTALYWYRQSLGQGLEFLIYFQGNSAPDKSGLPSDRFSAERTGGSVSTLTIQRTQQEDSAVYLCASSLRIAGSYEQYFGPGTRLTVT.

This rearrangement joins TRBV27 to TRBJ1-5; TRBD1 aligns across 7 bases. The germline V gene encodes CDR1 MNHEY and CDR2 SMNVEV (reference sequence). Trimming at V came to 5 bases and at J to 5 bases, leaving 9 bases not matched to a gene. CDR3 length: 15 amino acids. CDR3 nucleotides: TGTGCCAGCAGTCCCAAGGGACAGAGCCATCAGCCCCAGCATTTT. Translated, it gives CASSPKGQSHQPQHF.

The rearrangement uses TRBV9 and TRBJ2-2; 9 positions agree with TRBD2. The germline gives CDR1 SGDLS, CDR2 YYNGEE. V lost 1 base and J lost 3; bases outside the gene matches: 7. This CDR3 has 17 residues. Here the CDR3 reads CASSVRREGPDTGELFF. As DNA, the CDR3 is TGTGCCAGCAGCGTACGGCGGGAGGGCCCGGACACCGGGGAGCTGTTTTTT.

This clone was found once. The genes are TRBV27 and TRBJ1-5; D not certain. CDR3 length equals 14 residues. Trimming stripped 6 bases from V and 0 bases from J, with 9 bases between. Germline CDR1 and CDR2: MNHEY and SMNVEV (reference sequence). DNA for the CDR3: TGTGCCAGCAGGAAAATTGATAGCAATCAGCCCCAGCATTTT. Protein: CASRKIDSNQPQHF.

CDR3 DNA: TGTGCCAGCAGTGGGGAACCGGAGAATCAGCCCCAGCATTTT. Amino acids: CASSGEPENQPQHF. This sequence joins TRBV2 and TRBJ1-5; D is uncertain. Trimming cost V 4 bases and J 4 bases, with 11 bases left between them. Germline V gives CDR1 SNHLY, CDR2 FYNNEI. This CDR3 is 14 amino acids long. Looking up the rest from reference TRBV2 and TRBJ1-5 gives the full variable domain: EPEVTQTPSHQVTQMGQEVILRCVPISNHLYFYWYRQILGQKVEFLVSFYNNEISEKSEIFDDQFSVERPDGSNFTLKIRSTKLEDSAMYFCASSGEPENQPQHFGDGTRLSIL.

The chain carries TRBV6-6 and TRBJ1-2; D is ambiguous. Trimming left V 7 bases short and J 7 bases short, with 16 bases between. This CDR3 has 13 residues. Germline V gives CDR1 MNHNY, CDR2 SVGAGI (reference sequence). CDR3 protein: CASIPGSVGGYTF. DNA of the CDR3: TGTGCCAGCATCCCCGGATCGGTAGGTGGCTACACCTTC.

The rearrangement joins TRBV21-1 to TRBJ1-1. TRBV21-1 is tagged as a pseudogene. The CDR3 runs 16 residues. For the CDR3, the DNA is TGTGCCAGCAGCAAAGTGGGACTTTTACAGAACACTGAAGCTTTCTTT. Its protein product is CASSKVGLLQNTEAFF.

The genes are TRBV5-6 and TRBJ2-7; D is unclear. Germline CDR1 and CDR2: SGHDT and YYEEEE. This CDR3 contains 17 residues. Between the trimmed V and J ends, which lost 0 bases and 5 bases, there was a span of 21 bases. CDR3 region: CASSLGLSTQSSNEQYF. The DNA for the CDR3 is TGTGCCAGCAGCTTGGGTCTTAGCACCCAAAGTTCGAACGAGCAGTACTTC.

CDR3 DNA sequence: TGTGCCACCGACGGATCGGGACGACGAAACACCATATATTTT. Protein sequence: CATDGSGRRNTIYF. The chain couples TRBV27 to TRBJ1-3; D might be TRBD1 (5 bases). Germline lookup yields CDR1 MNHEY and CDR2 SMNVEV (reference sequence). V lost 10 bases and J lost 5, with 18 bases in between. The CDR3 sequence is 14 residues long.

The rearrangement links TRBV20-1 to TRBJ2-7; D not resolved. V was cut by 4 bases and J by 4 bases, with 17 bases left in between. CDR1 and CDR2 (germline): DFQATT, SNEGSKA (reference sequence). This CDR3 comprises 14 residues. The CDR3 sequence is CSATDITPPYEQYF. CDR3 DNA sequence: TGCAGTGCTACTGACATCACACCTCCTTACGAGCAGTACTTC.

This clone turned up a few times. For the CDR3, the DNA is TGTGCCATCAGTGGGGCTTACAATGAGCAGTTCTTC. This gives the protein CAISGAYNEQFF. The genes are TRBV10-3 and TRBJ2-1, with D unclear. This CDR3 is 12 amino acids long. Trimming took off 4 bases at V and 4 bases at J, with 5 bases between the two ends. Germline CDR1 and CDR2: ENHRY and SYGVKD.

This rearrangement joins TRBV5-1 to TRBJ2-7; D is unclear. The V end lost 4 bases, the J end lost 6 bases, and 20 bases lay between the germline ends. This CDR3 region has 15 residues. Germline V lookup: CDR1 SGHRS, CDR2 YFSETQ. CDR3 in amino acids: CASSPSFLVPSEQYF. The CDR3 DNA reads as TGCGCCAGCAGCCCATCCTTCCTAGTCCCTAGCGAGCAGTACTTC.

The rearrangement uses TRBV7-2 and TRBJ1-4, with D possibly being TRBD1 (5 bases). Trimming pared 3 bases from V and 0 bases from J, leaving 11 bases between. This CDR3 contains 16 residues. Germline-derived CDR1 and CDR2 are SGHTA and FQGNSA. The CDR3 region is CASSFLGGTTNEKLFF. The CDR3 bases are TGTGCCAGCAGCTTTCTTGGGGGGACAACTAATGAAAAACTGTTTTTT.

This clone was found once. This chain links TRBV19 with TRBJ2-7; D remains ambiguous. This CDR3 spans 13 amino acids. Trimming removed 1 base at V and 4 bases at J, with 8 bases between. Germline CDR1 reads LNHDA; CDR2 reads SQIVND (reference sequence). The CDR3 DNA reads as TGTGCCAGTAGTATAGGGACGGAATACGAGCAGTACTTC. Translation gives CASSIGTEYEQYF.

V usage is TRBV9 and J usage is TRBJ2-7; no firm D call. V was cut by 0 bases and J by 0 bases, with 7 bases left in between. CDR3 length: 14 residues. Germline lookup yields CDR1 SGDLS and CDR2 YYNGEE. The DNA of the CDR3 is TGTGCCAGCAGCGTAGGGCCTACCTCCTACGAGCAGTACTTC. Amino acids: CASSVGPTSYEQYF.